The 8 T cell receptor beta chains below all came from one sample that was sequenced in a study of vaccination and CD4 T cells after COVID-19. Once obtained from cultured CD4+ T cells, the DNA was sequenced using the Oncomine TCR Beta short-read assay. In TCRdb, the PCR reads were re-called with MiXCR into one record per CDR3 protein. Of 15,000 to 20,000 distinct CDR3 sequences listed, under 40% are singletons. This sample's treatment: roughly ten-day PBMC culture with coronavirus spike peptide pools or control peptides (ViraFEST assay). No antigen is known for these receptors. What was sequenced was cultured CD4+ T cells from blood. The receptors originated from a human donor with COVID-19.

The chain is built from TRBV20-1 and TRBJ2-5, with D possibly matching TRBD2 (6 bases). Germline V gives CDR1 DFQATT, CDR2 SNEGSKA (reference sequence). The CDR3 has 12 residues. CDR3: CSRRAGRETQYF. The DNA for the CDR3 is TGCAGCCGGAGGGCGGGTCGGGAGACCCAGTACTTC.

This clonotype was picked up a small number of times. The chain employs TRBV2 and TRBJ1-2; TRBD1 matches 8 bases. From germline, CDR1 is SNHLY and CDR2 FYNNEI. The CDR3 is made up of 13 amino acids. Trimming removed 4 bases from V and 7 bases from J; junction bases left unmatched: 5. The CDR3 spells CASSATGVGGYTF. The CDR3 region has the DNA TGTGCCAGCAGTGCGACAGGGGTTGGTGGCTACACCTTC.

V and J are TRBV5-4 and TRBJ2-5; D might be TRBD1 (5 bases). Germline V CDR1 and CDR2: SGHNT, YYREEE (reference sequence). This CDR3 has 14 residues. Trimming removed 0 bases from V and 1 base from J, with 7 bases in between. CDR3 in DNA: TGTGCCAGCAGCTTGGGACAGATCCAAGAGACCCAGTACTTC. As protein: CASSLGQIQETQYF.

The chain has TRBV20-1 and TRBJ2-3; 12 positions agree with TRBD2. Germline CDR1 DFQATT, CDR2 SNEGSKA (reference sequence). The CDR3 is 15 amino acids. V shed 5 bases, J shed 2 bases, and the junction held 5 bases outside the gene matches. This CDR3 is CSAETSGGNTDTQYF. CDR3 nucleotide sequence: TGCAGTGCTGAAACTAGCGGGGGGAACACAGATACGCAGTATTTT.

For this clonotype: One junction end does not reproduce the germline sequence, and a read error may be involved. The rearrangement links TRBV7-6 to TRBJ1-6, with TRBD1 as a possible D gene (5 bases). Germline CDR1 SGHVS, CDR2 FNYEAQ. The CDR3 loop spans 15 amino acids. The CDR3 DNA reads as TGTGCCAGCAGATCCGGGGCCTCCTCTAATTCACCCCTCCACTTT. Translated: CASRSGASSNSPLHF.

This clonotype was seen only a few times. CDR3 region: CASSPRGRGSTDTQYF. The CDR3 DNA reads as TGTGCCAGCAGCCCCCGGGGCAGGGGTAGCACAGATACGCAGTATTTT. The chain couples TRBV7-3 to TRBJ2-3; D is perhaps TRBD1 (6 bases). Trimming took 5 bases from V and 0 from J, leaving 15 bases between them. The germline V gene encodes CDR1 SGHTA and CDR2 FQGTGA. CDR3 length equals 16 residues.

This clonotype appeared a few times. The chain joins TRBV20-1 to TRBJ2-1, with a tentative D call TRBD2 (5 bases). Trimming removed 5 bases at V and 6 bases at J, with 11 bases between. There are 12 residues in the CDR3. Per the germline V gene, CDR1 is DFQATT and CDR2 is SNEGSKA (reference sequence). DNA for the CDR3: TGCAGTGCTGCGCCCCTAGCCAATGAGCAGTTCTTC. Translation: CSAAPLANEQFF.

The chain combines TRBV7-9 with TRBJ1-3, with no clear D. CDR1 is SEHNR, CDR2 FQNEAQ, per germline (reference sequence). The CDR3 spans 14 residues. V dropped 3 bases and J dropped 4 bases, with 10 bases sitting between them. CDR3 residues: CASSFSATGNTIYF. The CDR3 DNA reads as TGTGCCAGCAGCTTCTCAGCAACCGGAAACACCATATATTTT.